This TCR beta chain was retrieved from a study of T cell responses to AZD1222 COVID-19 vaccine. Study-level points and caveats: Just 5 to 7 people given AZD1222 tested seropositive at baseline. The donors showed a predominance of white British ancestry and of females, with possible underestimation of clonal diversity. There were vaccine-associated CD4 TCRs across spike, dominant at 160-218 and 743-854. No repertoire was sampled before or during the peak T cell response, only after it.

This clone was counted once. Its matching antigen is unknown. The CDR3 loop spans 17 amino acids. The ends were cut back, 3 bases at V and 0 bases at J, with 16 bases in the middle. Germline V lookup: CDR1 MDHEN, CDR2 SYDVKM. Assay used: immunoSEQ multiplex PCR; TCRdb lists only in-frame clones, some missing. This sample has more than 120,000 clones; about 90% occur once, and the top ten carry 1.5% to 2%. The clonotype originates from an adult who received the AZD1222 COVID-19 vaccine. The J gene is TRBJ2-3, the V gene TRBV28; TRBD1 or TRBD2 may be the D gene (6 bases each). The sample consisted of peripheral blood, taken 28 days after the second AZD1222 dose. The CDR3 region is CASSFVGRGTSTDTQYF. CDR3 DNA sequence: TGTGCCAGCAGTTTCGTGGGAAGGGGGACTAGCACAGATACGCAGTATTTT.